Below are 10 T cell receptor beta chains sequenced from a single sample in a study of pediatric ulcerative colitis. Assay used: immunoSEQ multiplex PCR; TCRdb lists only in-frame clones, some missing. Of around 4,600 clones in the sample, around 94% were seen once. Sequenced: blood. The receptors here all came from a boy aged 5-17 years who was a control in a study of pediatric ulcerative colitis.

This clone was seen a single time. The gene calls are TRBV2 and TRBJ1-4; maybe TRBD1 (5 bases). The germline V gene has CDR1 SNHLY and CDR2 FYNNEI. The CDR3 is made up of 16 amino acids. V lost 5 bases and J lost 4, with 17 bases in between. This CDR3 reads CASSRDARGGNEKLFF. The CDR3 DNA sequence: TGTGCCAGCAGTCGAGACGCGAGGGGAGGTAATGAAAAACTGTTTTTT. The whole variable domain, filled in from reference TRBV2 and TRBJ1-4, reads EPEVTQTPSHQVTQMGQEVILRCVPISNHLYFYWYRQILGQKVEFLVSFYNNEISEKSEIFDDQFSVERPDGSNFTLKIRSTKLEDSAMYFCASSRDARGGNEKLFFGSGTQLSVL.

The chain has TRBV7-8 and TRBJ2-1; D unclear. CDR1 is SGHVS and CDR2 is FQNEAQ in the germline V gene. The CDR3 consists of 15 residues. V lost 1 base and J lost 0, with 7 bases in between. The CDR3 spells CASSLEYLSYNEQFF. DNA for the CDR3: TGTGCCAGCAGCTTAGAGTACCTCTCCTACAATGAGCAGTTCTTC.

The gene calls are TRBV5-6 and TRBJ1-2; possible D gene TRBD1, 6 bases. The germline gives CDR1 SGHDT, CDR2 YYEEEE. The CDR3 is made up of 17 amino acids. Trimming cost V 1 base and J 2 bases, with 18 bases left between them. The DNA of the CDR3 is TGTGCCAGCAGCTTGTTTTCTGGGGGGGCAGTGAACTATGGCTACACCTTC. Translated, it gives CASSLFSGGAVNYGYTF.

The chain recombines TRBV5-8 with TRBJ1-4, with a weak D call TRBD1 (6 bases). The length of the CDR3 is 18 residues. The V end lost 0 bases, the J end lost 4 bases, and 19 bases lay between the germline ends. CDR1 is SGHTS, CDR2 YDEGEE, per germline. The CDR3 loop is CASSLEDRPGGLNEKLFF. The CDR3 DNA is TGTGCCAGCAGCTTGGAAGATAGACCGGGGGGCCTTAATGAAAAACTGTTTTTT.

This clone was found once. The rearrangement links TRBV4-3 to TRBJ2-2, with a possible D match to TRBD2 (5 bases). Germline V gene sequence: CDR1 LGHNA, CDR2 YSLEER. Trimming removed 6 bases from V and 7 bases from J, with 18 bases in between. The CDR3 spans 15 residues. CDR3 region: CASRAGPIANGELFF. The CDR3 DNA follows: TGCGCCAGCAGAGCCGGGCCGATAGCGAACGGGGAGCTGTTTTTT.

The rearrangement joins TRBV6-1 to TRBJ2-7, with D unclear. The CDR3 sequence is 13 residues long. The V and J ends lost 1 base and 4 bases respectively, with 8 bases between them. Germline V gives CDR1 MNHNS, CDR2 SASEGT. The CDR3 reads CASSEVIRYEQYF. The CDR3 DNA is TGTGCCAGCAGTGAAGTTATTAGGTACGAGCAGTACTTC.

The genes are TRBV4-1 and TRBJ2-2; D not resolved. V was trimmed by 4 bases and J by 4 bases, leaving 13 bases between them. Germline CDR1 MGHRA, CDR2 YSYEKL. This CDR3 has 15 residues. The CDR3 DNA sequence: TGCGCCAGCAGCCGTATAGTCTTGCCCACCGGGGAGCTGTTTTTT. This sequence encodes CASSRIVLPTGELFF.

V usage is TRBV29-1 and J usage is TRBJ1-1; D not certain. Germline CDR1 is SQVTM and CDR2 is ANQGSEA. The CDR3 is 13 amino acids. Trimming left V 2 bases short and J 1 base short, with 8 bases between. This chain's CDR3 is CSVEQVSNTEAFF. The CDR3 DNA reads as TGCAGCGTTGAACAGGTCTCGAACACTGAAGCTTTCTTT.

This clone turned up a few times. For the CDR3, the DNA is TGTGCCTCTACTCAGGGGAGCCGTTCCTATAATTCACCCCTCCACTTT. It translates to CASTQGSRSYNSPLHF. The genes are TRBV30 and TRBJ1-6; tentatively, D is TRBD1 (6 bases). V lost 7 bases and J 1 base, leaving 17 bases between the germline ends. This CDR3 is built from 16 residues. Germline CDR1 and CDR2: GTSNPN and SVGIG (reference sequence). The complete variable domain, with remaining parts taken from reference TRBV30 and TRBJ1-6, reads SQTIHQWPATLVQPVGSPLSLECTVEGTSNPNLYWYRQAAGRGLQLLFYSVGIGQISSEVPQNLSASRPQDRQFILSSKKLLLSDSGFYLCASTQGSRSYNSPLHFGNGTRLTVT.

The chain couples TRBV10-2 to TRBJ2-7; D not certain. Trimming took 4 bases from V and 5 from J, leaving 6 bases between them. CDR3 length: 11 amino acids. CDR1 and CDR2 from the germline V gene are WSHSY and SAAADI. The CDR3 spells CASSARNEQYV. For the CDR3, the DNA is TGCGCCAGCAGTGCTAGAAACGAGCAGTACGTC.